The 5 T cell receptor beta chains below come from one sample, sequenced in a study of cytomegalovirus exposure and HLA in healthy donors (dated by TCRdb to between 2016 and 2019). Library preparation employed the immunoSEQ multiplex PCR assay. TCRdb carries this immuneACCESS record with in-frame sequences only. Its versions omit some clonotypes, under half of them owing to an unresolved V gene in the studies checked, with the rest unexplained. This sample comprises about 350,000 clones, roughly nine tenths of them detected only once. The ten most abundant clones make up roughly 1.2% of the sample. Material: PBMCs. These TCRs come from a woman aged 25 to 39 in good health and CMV-seropositive.

The chain has TRBV4-1 and TRBJ2-7; D uncertain. V was clipped by 2 bases and J by 4 bases, with 9 bases between them. The CDR3 totals 13 residues. The germline CDR1 and CDR2 sequences are MGHRA and YSYEKL. This chain's CDR3 is CASSQPRAYEQYF. The CDR3 DNA is TGCGCCAGCAGCCAACCCCGGGCATACGAGCAGTACTTC.

The DNA of the CDR3 is TGTGCCAGCAGCTACCTGAATCCCAAACCGCCTGAGGGGGACCAGCCCCAGCATTTT. It yields the protein CASSYLNPKPPEGDQPQHF. The V call is TRBV13, the J call TRBJ1-5; D might be TRBD1 (6 bases). Germline CDR1 and CDR2: PRHDT and FYEKMQ (reference sequence). This CDR3 has 19 amino acids. V was cut by 4 bases and J by 7 bases, with 29 bases left in between.

There are a few counts of this clone. The rearrangement uses TRBV30 and TRBJ1-1; D gene unclear. Deletions cut 3 bases from V and 4 bases from J, with 15 bases between. There are 14 residues in the CDR3. Per the germline V gene, CDR1 is GTSNPN and CDR2 is SVGIG (reference sequence). The CDR3 DNA reads as TGTGCCTGGAGAATCAAGACGGCTGCCACTGAAGCTTTCTTT. Its translation is CAWRIKTAATEAFF.

J is TRBJ2-1 and V is TRBV11-2; D is unresolved. The V and J ends lost 3 bases and 0 bases respectively, with 15 bases between them. This CDR3 has 17 amino acids. CDR1 is SGHAT and CDR2 is FQNNGV in the germline V gene. The CDR3 loop reads CASSFLLLPSSYNEQFF. The CDR3 bases are TGTGCCAGCAGCTTCCTCTTACTACCCAGCTCCTACAATGAGCAGTTCTTC.

About this clone: The junction departs from germline at one end; a sequencing error may be responsible. This same CDR3 is encoded by further DNA sequences in the sample. The V and J genes are TRBV19 and TRBJ1-6; D uncertain. This CDR3 has 12 residues. Germline-derived CDR1 and CDR2 are LNHDA and SQIVND (reference sequence). The CDR3 reads CASSMWKSPLHF. Written as DNA, the CDR3 is TGTGCCAGTAGTATGTGGAAATCACCCCTCCATTTT.